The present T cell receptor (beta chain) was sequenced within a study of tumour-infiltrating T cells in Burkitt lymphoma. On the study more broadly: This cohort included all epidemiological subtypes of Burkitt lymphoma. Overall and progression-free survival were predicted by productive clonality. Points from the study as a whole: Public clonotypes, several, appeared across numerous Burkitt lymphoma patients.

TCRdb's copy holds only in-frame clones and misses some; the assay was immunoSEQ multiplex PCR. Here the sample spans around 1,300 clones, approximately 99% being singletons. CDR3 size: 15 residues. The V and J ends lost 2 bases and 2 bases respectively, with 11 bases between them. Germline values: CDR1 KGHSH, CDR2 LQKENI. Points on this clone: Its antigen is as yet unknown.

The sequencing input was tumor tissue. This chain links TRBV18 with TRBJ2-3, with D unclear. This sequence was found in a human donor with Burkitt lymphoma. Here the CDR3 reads CASSPRSKSTDTQYF. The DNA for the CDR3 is TGTGCCAGCTCACCAAGGAGCAAATCCACAGATACGCAGTATTTT.